The sample holds one count of the clone carrying this TCR beta chain. Other DNA sequences in this specimen translate into the identical CDR3. The CDR3 spans 14 residues. The ends were cut back, 2 bases at V and 0 bases at J, with 8 bases in the middle. The germline gives CDR1 SGDLS, CDR2 YYNGEE. This record belongs to a study of blood T cell repertoires in COVID-19. Libraries were prepared by immunoSEQ multiplex PCR; TCRdb keeps only in-frame clonotypes and omits some of them. The table records roughly 160,000 clones, roughly 93% of them present only once. The sequence came from a man between 18 and 29 years old with COVID-19, enrolled during active disease. The chain joins TRBV9 to TRBJ1-2; D remains unclear. The sequenced material came from peripheral blood. CDR3 nucleotides: TGTGCCAGCAGCGTTGCCAGCGCTAACTATGGCTACACCTTC. Amino acid sequence: CASSVASANYGYTF.